This entry lists 25 T cell receptor beta chains sequenced from one sample in a study of human T cells and chemical hapten exposure (dated by TCRdb to the early 2020s). The library came from RACE. Data came from a NextSeq 500. TCRdb trimmed the raw reads at Q25, called clones with MiXCR and kept productive beta chains. One record per CDR3 amino acid sequence lists the most common genes and DNA. The sample table shows more than 300,000 distinct CDR3 sequences, and about 5% are seen once. Around 8% of the sample is held by the ten biggest clonotypes. What the time point label conveys for this sample: pre-sensitization, week 0. The treatment or condition label of this sample denotes: therapeutic diphenylcyclopropenone sensitization with weekly scalp DPC. The sample here was whole blood, taken in connection with sensitization to the hapten diphenylcyclopropenone (DPC). All receptors come from a woman between 18 and 30 years old with alopecia areata. Some clones in this sample may be carry-over from other donors' samples.

This clonotype was found a few times. This chain links TRBV7-8 with TRBJ2-1; D possibly corresponds to TRBD1 (5 bases). Germline V CDR1 and CDR2: SGHVS, FQNEAQ. V lost 4 bases and J lost 7, with 11 bases in between. The CDR3 sequence is 13 residues long. This CDR3 is CASSSRQLNEQFF. Here the CDR3 DNA reads TGTGCCAGCAGCTCAAGACAGTTGAATGAGCAGTTCTTC.

This rearrangement joins TRBV24-1 to TRBJ2-2; TRBD1 might be the D (6 bases). CDR3 size: 13 residues. The germline V and J ends were trimmed by 6 bases and 5 bases, with 9 bases remaining between them. Germline assignment: CDR1 KGHDR and CDR2 SFDVKD. The DNA for the CDR3 is TGTGCCACCAGTTCCGGACAGACCGGGGAGCTGTTTTTT. It translates to CATSSGQTGELFF.

Only a few counts were recorded for this clonotype. The genes are TRBV7-9 and TRBJ2-5; 7 bases agree with TRBD1. Unmatched junction bases numbered 4, after V lost 1 base and J lost 2 bases. There are 15 residues in the CDR3. Germline CDR1 and CDR2: SEHNR and FQNEAQ (reference sequence). The CDR3 nucleotides read TGTGCCAGCAGCTTAGGCGACAGGGTACAAGAGACCCAGTACTTC. This codes for CASSLGDRVQETQYF.

This chain connects TRBV27 to TRBJ2-2, with 9 positions matching TRBD1. After removal of 5 bases from V and 4 bases from J, the junction contained 8 bases not matched to a gene. This CDR3 region has 16 residues. Germline V lookup: CDR1 MNHEY, CDR2 SMNVEV (reference sequence). For the CDR3, the DNA is TGTGCCAGCAGTCCGCCGGGACAGGGCCCCACCGGGGAGCTGTTTTTT. Its protein product is CASSPPGQGPTGELFF.

There are a few counts of this clonotype. This chain joins TRBV3-1 and TRBJ2-2; D gene unclear. The V end was cut by 5 bases, the J end by 4 bases, with 8 bases between. This CDR3 contains 13 residues. CDR1 and CDR2 from the germline V gene are LGHDT and YNNKEL (reference sequence). CDR3 in amino acids: CASSSRRTGELFF. CDR3 sequence (DNA): TGTGCCAGCAGCTCCAGGCGCACCGGGGAGCTGTTTTTT.

Many counts were recorded for this clonotype. The chain carries TRBV7-3 and TRBJ1-6; a possible D gene is TRBD1 (6 bases). With 5 bases removed from V and 6 bases from J, the gap between germline ends came to 14 bases. The CDR3 is 15 residues long. The germline gives CDR1 SGHTA, CDR2 FQGTGA. In nucleotides, the CDR3 is TGTGCCAGCAGCCCTGTGGGGGGCTCTAATTCACCCCTCCACTTT. It specifies CASSPVGGSNSPLHF.

This clonotype was observed many times. The genes are TRBV2 and TRBJ2-3; D is unclear. The CDR3 runs 14 residues. Between the trimmed V and J ends, which lost 5 bases and 0 bases, there was a span of 9 bases. Germline assignment: CDR1 SNHLY and CDR2 FYNNEI. CDR3 protein: CASSQRLSTDTQYF. The CDR3 DNA sequence: TGTGCCAGCAGTCAGCGCCTGAGCACAGATACGCAGTATTTT.

Details on this clonotype: Germline is not matched at one junction end, which may reflect a read error. V usage is TRBV7-7 and J usage is TRBJ2-1; D uncertain. In germline, CDR1 is SSHAT, CDR2 FNYEAQ (reference sequence). This CDR3 contains 16 residues. The CDR3 nucleotides are TGTGCTAGCAGCCCTAGGACCACCAGCTCCTACAATGAGCAGTTCTTC. This codes for CASSPRTTSSYNEQFF.

This clonotype appeared many times. The rearrangement uses TRBV6-5 and TRBJ1-2; TRBD1 might be the D (5 bases). CDR3 length: 13 amino acids. V was trimmed by 6 bases and J by 8 bases, leaving 16 bases between them. CDR1 and CDR2 from the germline V gene are MNHEY and SVGAGI. The CDR3: CASSRGGDGGYTF. CDR3 coding DNA: TGTGCCAGCAGCCGAGGCGGGGACGGGGGCTACACCTTC.

J is TRBJ2-2 and V is TRBV20-1, with unresolved D. CDR1 DFQATT and CDR2 SNEGSKA come from the germline V gene (reference sequence). The CDR3 covers 11 residues. The germline V and J ends were trimmed by 4 bases and 0 bases, with 0 bases remaining between them. The CDR3 is CSATNTGELFF. In nucleotides, the CDR3 is TGCAGTGCTACGAACACCGGGGAGCTGTTTTTT.

This clonotype appeared many times. The V call is TRBV7-8, the J call TRBJ2-3, with TRBD2 matching over 7 bases. CDR3 size: 16 residues. CDR1 is SGHVS and CDR2 is FQNEAQ in the germline V gene. Germline trimming cut 2 bases from V and 6 bases from J; bases unmatched to any gene: 11. The CDR3 DNA reads TGTGCCAGCAGCTTAATTCATCGCGGGGGTATGGATACGCAGTATTTT. As protein: CASSLIHRGGMDTQYF.

This chain joins TRBV5-6 and TRBJ2-3; TRBD2 is a possible D gene (7 bases). The CDR3 covers 16 residues. The V end was cut by 0 bases, the J end by 2 bases, with 13 bases between. Germline-derived CDR1 and CDR2 are SGHDT and YYEEEE. The CDR3 sequence is CASSLVGGAHTDTQYF. DNA for the CDR3: TGTGCCAGCAGCTTGGTAGGGGGGGCACACACAGATACGCAGTATTTT. Together with reference TRBV5-6 and TRBJ2-3, the CDR3 gives the full variable domain: DAGVTQSPTHLIKTRGQQVTLRCSPKSGHDTVSWYQQALGQGPQFIFQYYEEEERQRGNFPDRFSGHQFPNYSSELNVNALLLGDSALYLCASSLVGGAHTDTQYFGPGTRLTVL.

This clonotype was seen many times. The DNA of the CDR3 is TGTGCCAGCCGCCCCACTAGAGGTACCGGGGAGCTGTTTTTT. Translating gives CASRPTRGTGELFF. V and J are TRBV11-2 and TRBJ2-2; maybe TRBD2 (5 bases). The CDR3 has 14 residues. Trimming removed 8 bases at V and 5 bases at J, with 15 bases between. Germline lookup yields CDR1 SGHAT and CDR2 FQNNGV.

The chain joins TRBV7-9 to TRBJ2-1, with D perhaps TRBD1 (6 bases). Trimming took off 2 bases at V and 2 bases at J, with 10 bases between the two ends. The CDR3 loop spans 15 amino acids. Germline values: CDR1 SEHNR, CDR2 FQNEAQ (reference sequence). For the CDR3, the DNA is TGTGCCAGCAGCTTAAGAGGGGGACCCTACAATGAGCAGTTCTTC. Translating gives CASSLRGGPYNEQFF. The full variable domain, its missing parts supplied by reference TRBV7-9 and TRBJ2-1, is DTGVSQNPRHKITKRGQNVTFRCDPISEHNRLYWYRQTLGQGPEFLTYFQNEAQLEKSRLLSDRFSAERPKGSFSTLEIQRTEQGDSAMYLCASSLRGGPYNEQFFGPGTRLTVL.

This clonotype was seen only a few times. The chain employs TRBV7-9 and TRBJ1-6; D possibly corresponds to TRBD1 (6 bases). The CDR3 contains 14 residues. The germline CDR1 and CDR2 sequences are SEHNR and FQNEAQ (reference sequence). Trimming left V 5 bases short and J 8 bases short, with 13 bases between. CDR3 in DNA: TGTGCCAGCAGCCCCATGGGGGCGGATTCACCCCTCCACTTT. Translating gives CASSPMGADSPLHF. Full variable domain (outside the CDR3, taken from reference TRBV7-9 and TRBJ1-6): DTGVSQNPRHKITKRGQNVTFRCDPISEHNRLYWYRQTLGQGPEFLTYFQNEAQLEKSRLLSDRFSAERPKGSFSTLEIQRTEQGDSAMYLCASSPMGADSPLHFGNGTRLTVT.

This chain uses TRBV7-2 with TRBJ1-6; 7 bases map to TRBD1. CDR1 is SGHTA and CDR2 is FQGNSA in the germline V gene. The CDR3 runs to 14 residues. V gave up 5 bases and J gave up 7 bases; unmatched junction bases: 5. CDR3 nucleotide sequence: TGTGCCAGCAGCCGGGACAGCTGGAATTCACCCCTCCACTTT. It yields the protein CASSRDSWNSPLHF.

This sequence joins TRBV13 and TRBJ2-7, with D maybe TRBD2 (6 bases). The ends were cut back, 2 bases at V and 2 bases at J, with 10 bases in the middle. Germline-derived CDR1 and CDR2 are PRHDT and FYEKMQ (reference sequence). The CDR3 sequence is 14 residues long. In nucleotides, the CDR3 is TGTGCCAGCAGCTTATACGGGAGAACCTACGAGCAGTACTTC. Translating it yields CASSLYGRTYEQYF.

This clonotype was recorded many times. The chain employs TRBV7-8 and TRBJ2-5; 7 bases map to TRBD1. CDR1 and CDR2 from the germline V gene are SGHVS and FQNEAQ. The CDR3 consists of 17 residues. Germline trimming cut 5 bases from V and 4 bases from J; bases unmatched to any gene: 16. CDR3 residues: CASSDHRILRQGETQYF. In DNA form, the CDR3 reads TGTGCCAGCAGCGACCATAGGATTCTTCGACAGGGAGAGACCCAGTACTTC.

This chain uses TRBV27 with TRBJ1-6, with D unclear. Trimming cost V 5 bases and J 6 bases, with 8 bases left between them. There are 13 residues in the CDR3. CDR1 is MNHEY and CDR2 is SMNVEV in the germline V gene (reference sequence). This CDR3 reads CASSNIPNSPLHF. CDR3 DNA: TGTGCCAGCAGTAATATACCTAATTCACCCCTCCACTTT.

At least ten counts were recorded for this clonotype. This chain joins TRBV12-3 or TRBV12-4 and TRBJ2-4; 7 bases line up with TRBD1. The CDR3 extends over 15 amino acids. With V trimmed by 6 bases and J by 2 bases, 7 bases remained unmatched. The CDR3 here is CASRTGQTPKNIQYF. The CDR3 DNA reads TGTGCCAGCAGAACGGGACAGACCCCCAAAAACATTCAGTACTTC.

V is TRBV11-2 and J is TRBJ2-1; 7 bases align to TRBD2. V shed 5 bases, J shed 0 bases, and the junction held 16 bases outside the gene matches. The CDR3 has 19 residues. Germline CDR1 and CDR2: SGHAT and FQNNGV. The CDR3 reads CASSATSDRRPSSYNEQFF. The CDR3 DNA follows: TGTGCCAGCAGCGCCACTAGCGACCGGCGCCCTAGCTCCTACAATGAGCAGTTCTTC. The full variable domain, in which reference TRBV11-2 and TRBJ2-1 provide the parts outside the CDR3, is EAGVAQSPRYKIIEKRQSVAFWCNPISGHATLYWYQQILGQGPKLLIQFQNNGVVDDSQLPKDRFSAERLKGVDSTLKIQPAKLEDSAVYLCASSATSDRRPSSYNEQFFGPGTRLTVL.

In regard to this clonotype: This may be a read error: a much more frequent sequence differs by one nucleotide. The chain uses TRBV20-1 and TRBJ1-6, with D unresolved. Germline values: CDR1 DFQATT, CDR2 SNEGSKA (reference sequence). The V end lost 7 bases, the J end lost 6 bases, and 13 bases lay between the germline ends. CDR3 length: 13 amino acids. The CDR3 DNA is TGCAGTGTCCGACCGATAACTAATTCACCCCTCCACTTT. This codes for CSVRPITNSPLHF.

This clonotype was counted ten times or more. The rearrangement links TRBV29-1 to TRBJ2-3; 7 nucleotides line up with TRBD1. The CDR3 sequence is 16 residues long. Germline values: CDR1 SQVTM, CDR2 ANQGSEA. The V and J ends lost 1 base and 0 bases, in that order; junction bases with no gene match: 7. CDR3 region: CSVEGAGTASTDTQYF. CDR3 nucleotides: TGCAGCGTTGAAGGGGCAGGGACAGCGAGCACAGATACGCAGTATTTT.

This clonotype came up many times. V usage is TRBV4-2 and J usage is TRBJ1-5; TRBD1 matches at 7 bases. Per germline, CDR1 LGHNA and CDR2 YNFKEQ. J gave up 6 bases and V 0 bases, and 8 bases lay outside the gene matches. CDR3 length: 16 residues. The CDR3 is CASSQDAAGGGQPQHF. The CDR3 coding sequence is TGTGCCAGCAGCCAAGATGCGGCAGGGGGAGGTCAGCCCCAGCATTTT.

In this sample, this clonotype turned up many times. The CDR3 sequence is CASSPGGAHEQYF. For the CDR3, the DNA is TGTGCCAGCAGCCCGGGGGGGGCCCACGAGCAGTACTTC. V and J are TRBV12-3 or TRBV12-4 and TRBJ2-7; 8 bases are a match to TRBD2. Germline trimming cut 6 bases from V and 5 bases from J; bases unmatched to any gene: 6. CDR3 length: 13 residues.